This TCR beta chain was sequenced for a study of blood T cell repertoires in COVID-19. The wider study: Samples of COVID-19 (acute and convalescent) were obtained from the United States, Italy and Spain. PBMCs, B-cell-depleted T cells, or T cells were the source of the cDNA or gDNA that made up the material.

Germline lookup yields CDR1 SEHNR and CDR2 FQNEAQ (reference sequence). This CDR3 is built from 15 residues. The ends lost 6 bases at V and 3 bases at J; junction bases unmatched: 9. Original handling: The assay estimated nucleated cells by amplifying reference gene primers. Measured with immunoSEQ multiplex PCR; TCRdb has only the in-frame clones, and not every one. V, J and clone size are those of that table, while D and trimming were read from the DNA. The repertoire consists of 250,000 to 400,000 clones, with around 88% occurring once and the leading ten covering 1.5% to 2%. Seattle participants joined during active infection and were tracked over time.

The sample consisted of peripheral blood. This TCR came from a woman in her thirties with COVID-19, enrolled during active disease. V gene TRBV7-9 combines with J gene TRBJ1-1, with 8 bases identical to TRBD1. CDR3 region: CASRTPGGVDTEAFF. The CDR3 coding sequence is TGTGCCAGCAGAACCCCAGGGGGCGTAGACACTGAAGCTTTCTTT.